This T cell receptor beta chain was recorded in a study of molecular identifiers for immune sequencing clone quantification. General study findings and limits: Underestimated sizes of highly expanded clones could result from identical TCR molecules that share a barcode.

The table lists this clonotype with a few counts. Its specificity is unknown. This CDR3 has 16 residues. Trimming left V 5 bases short and J 1 base short, with 12 bases between. Germline assignment: CDR1 MNHEY and CDR2 SMNVEV (reference sequence). One entry per CDR3 protein results from TCRdb running MiXCR on the PCR reads. The sample has about 500,000 distinct CDR3 sequences, around 23% seen once; the top ten hold approximately 0.8%. The specimen sequenced was naive CD8+ T cells from blood, with Jurkat cell RNA spiked in. As for subset: FACS-sorted CD8+CD4-CCR7+CD45RA+ naive T cells. V and J are TRBV27 and TRBJ2-6; D remains unclear. This TCR derives from a human donor in good health. Some libraries in this study had Jurkat cell RNA spiked in. The CDR3 loop reads CASSMLGPSGANVLTF. The CDR3 region has the DNA TGTGCCAGCAGTATGCTTGGACCTTCTGGGGCCAACGTCCTGACTTTC.